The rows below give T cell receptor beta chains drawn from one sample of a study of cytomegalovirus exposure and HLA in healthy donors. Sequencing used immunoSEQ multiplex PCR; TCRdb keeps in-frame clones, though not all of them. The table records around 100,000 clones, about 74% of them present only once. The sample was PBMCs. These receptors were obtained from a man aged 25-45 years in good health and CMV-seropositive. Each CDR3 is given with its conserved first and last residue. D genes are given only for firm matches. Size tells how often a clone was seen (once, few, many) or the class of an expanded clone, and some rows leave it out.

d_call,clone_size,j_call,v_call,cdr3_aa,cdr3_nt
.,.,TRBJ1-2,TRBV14,CASSQDAGVAANYGYTF,TGTGCCAGCAGCCAAGATGCGGGGGTGGCGGCTAACTATGGCTACACCTTC
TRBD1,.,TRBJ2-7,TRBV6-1,CASTLDRGAYEQYF,TGTGCCAGCACCCTGGACAGGGGGGCATACGAGCAGTACTTC
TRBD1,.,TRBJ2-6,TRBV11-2,CASSLNTGGAGANVLTF,TGTGCCAGCAGTCTAAACACAGGGGGCGCTGGGGCCAACGTCCTGACTTTC
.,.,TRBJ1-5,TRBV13,CASSSRVLQGDGNQPQHF,TGTGCCAGCAGCTCCCGCGTCTTACAGGGTGACGGCAATCAGCCCCAGCATTTT
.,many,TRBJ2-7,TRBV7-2,CASGLGVEQYF,TGTGCCAGTGGACTGGGAGTCGAGCAGTACTTC
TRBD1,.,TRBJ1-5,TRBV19,CASNMGQGGQPQHF,TGTGCCAGTAACATGGGACAGGGAGGACAGCCCCAGCATTTT
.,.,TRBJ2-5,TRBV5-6,CASSLVSGGLETQYF,TGTGCCAGCAGCTTGGTTTCGGGGGGCCTGGAGACCCAGTACTTC
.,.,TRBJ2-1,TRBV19,CASSRGHGVVEEQFF,TGTGCCAGTAGTCGGGGACATGGGGTAGTTGAGGAGCAGTTCTTC
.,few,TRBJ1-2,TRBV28,CASSSLRARNYGYTF,TGTGCCAGCAGTTCCTTGAGGGCCCGCAACTATGGCTACACCTTC
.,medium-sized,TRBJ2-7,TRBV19,CASGTGGYEQYF,TGTGCCAGTGGCACCGGGGGCTACGAGCAGTACTTC
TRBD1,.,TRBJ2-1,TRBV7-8,CASSAHRRDRQYNEQFF,TGTGCCAGCAGCGCTCACCGCCGGGACAGGCAGTACAATGAGCAGTTCTTC
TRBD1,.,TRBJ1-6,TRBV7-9,CASSLVRGSYNSPLHF,TGTGCCAGCAGCTTAGTCAGGGGGTCCTATAATTCACCCCTCCACTTT
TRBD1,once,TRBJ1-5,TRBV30,CAWSAGTDQPQHF,TGTGCCTGGAGTGCAGGGACAGATCAGCCCCAGCATTTT
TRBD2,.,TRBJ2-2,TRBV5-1,CASSFSGANTGELFF,TGCGCCAGCAGCTTTAGCGGGGCGAACACCGGGGAGCTGTTTTTT
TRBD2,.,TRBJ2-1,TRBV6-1,CASSEMTSSEQFF,TGTGCCAGCAGTGAAATGACTAGCTCGGAGCAGTTCTTC
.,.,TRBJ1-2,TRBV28,CASSLAGARGYTF,TGTGCCAGCAGTTTAGCGGGGGCGCGAGGCTACACCTTC
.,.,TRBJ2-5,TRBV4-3,CASSQGRSHGETQYF,TGCGCCAGCAGCCAAGGCCGGAGTCACGGAGAGACCCAGTACTTC
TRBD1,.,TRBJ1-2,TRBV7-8,CASSLSVRQGEHGYTF,TGTGCCAGCAGCTTGAGTGTCCGACAGGGGGAGCATGGCTACACCTTC
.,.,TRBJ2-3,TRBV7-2,CASSLVTGADTQYF,TGTGCCAGCAGCTTAGTCACAGGAGCAGATACGCAGTATTTT
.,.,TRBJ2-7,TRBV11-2,CASSLDRAGGEQYF,TGTGCCAGCAGCTTAGATCGGGCAGGGGGGGAGCAGTACTTC
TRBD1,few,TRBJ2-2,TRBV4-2,CASSKGTGIAGELFF,TGTGCCAGCAGCAAGGGGACAGGGATTGCCGGGGAGCTGTTTTTT
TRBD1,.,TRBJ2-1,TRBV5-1,CASSLAGTAFNEQFF,TGCGCCAGCAGCTTGGCTGGGACAGCGTTCAATGAGCAGTTCTTC
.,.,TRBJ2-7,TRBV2,CASRELSAGGDEQYF,TGTGCCAGCAGGGAACTGTCGGCGGGCGGGGACGAGCAGTACTTC
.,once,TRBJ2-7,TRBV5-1,CASSSRDTTSSYEQYF,TGCGCCAGCAGCTCCCGGGACACTACAAGCTCCTACGAGCAGTACTTC
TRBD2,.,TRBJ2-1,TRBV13,CASSPRLAGGVYEQFF,TGTGCCAGCAGCCCAAGACTAGCGGGGGGGGTATATGAGCAGTTCTTC
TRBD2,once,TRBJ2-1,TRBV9,CASSPTRAGEYNEQFF,TGTGCCAGCAGCCCGACTCGGGCGGGGGAGTACAATGAGCAGTTCTTC
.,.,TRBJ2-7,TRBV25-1,CASIDTPHGEVSYEQYF,TGTGCCAGCATCGATACCCCTCATGGGGAGGTCTCCTACGAGCAGTACTTC
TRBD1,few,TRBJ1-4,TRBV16,CASSQSGQHEKLFF,TGTGCCAGCAGCCAATCGGGACAGCATGAAAAACTGTTTTTT
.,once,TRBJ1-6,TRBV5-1,CASSPGVEAPLHF,TGCGCCAGCAGCCCGGGGGTGGAAGCACCCCTCCACTTT
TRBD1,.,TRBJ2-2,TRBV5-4,CASSRIQGARTGELFF,TGTGCCAGCAGCCGGATACAGGGGGCGCGGACCGGGGAGCTGTTTTTT
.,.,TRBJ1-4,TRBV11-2,CASSLDYGLLNEKLFF,TGTGCCAGCAGCTTAGATTATGGACTGTTAAATGAAAAACTGTTTTTT
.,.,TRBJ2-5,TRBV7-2,CAAVSAPWETQYF,TGTGCCGCGGTGTCAGCCCCCTGGGAGACCCAGTACTTC
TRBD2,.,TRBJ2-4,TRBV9,CASSVAGGPDIQYF,TGTGCCAGCAGCGTTGCGGGGGGGCCGGACATTCAGTACTTC
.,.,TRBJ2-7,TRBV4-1,CASSIFPYEQYF,TGCGCCAGCAGTATTTTCCCCTACGAGCAGTACTTC
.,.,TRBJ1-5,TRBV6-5,CASRPQIGGNQPQHF,TGTGCCAGCAGGCCTCAGATTGGGGGGAATCAGCCCCAGCATTTT